This passage covers 14 T cell receptor beta chains from one sample sequenced in a study of blood T cell repertoires in COVID-19. Assay used: immunoSEQ multiplex PCR; TCRdb lists only in-frame clones, some missing. The data show 35,000 or so clones, around 84% seen once. The sequencing input was peripheral blood. The receptors were gathered from a man between 65 and 85 years old with acute or convalescent COVID-19.

This clone was picked up a small number of times. The chain couples TRBV6-1 to TRBJ2-2, with 8 bases matching TRBD1. With 10 bases clipped from V and 6 bases from J, the junction kept 7 bases outside the gene matches. Germline CDR1 and CDR2: MNHNS and SASEGT. The CDR3 has 13 amino acids. CDR3: CAIPQGDPGELFF. The CDR3 DNA sequence: TGTGCCATCCCACAGGGGGATCCCGGGGAGCTGTTTTTT.

The chain couples TRBV5-8 to TRBJ2-7; 8 bases align to TRBD1. The V and J ends lost 5 bases and 2 bases, in that order; junction bases with no gene match: 6. This CDR3 region has 14 residues. Germline V gene lookup returns CDR1 SGHTS and CDR2 YDEGEE. Here the CDR3 reads CASSRQGSAYEQYF. The CDR3 bases are TGTGCCAGCAGTAGACAGGGGTCCGCCTACGAGCAGTACTTC.

This clone was detected a few times. The chain carries TRBV15 and TRBJ2-7, with D maybe TRBD2 (5 bases). Germline-derived CDR1 and CDR2 are LNHNV and YYDKDF (reference sequence). This CDR3 contains 15 residues. V was shortened by 1 base and J by 4 bases, with 14 bases between the two germline ends. The CDR3 sequence is CATSRVGELSYEQYF. For the CDR3, the DNA is TGTGCCACCAGCAGAGTCGGGGAGCTCTCTTACGAGCAGTACTTC.

In nucleotides, the CDR3 is TGCGCCAGCAGCCAAACCCCCGCCAGGGGGCAAGAGACCCAGTACTTC. It encodes CASSQTPARGQETQYF. The chain joins TRBV4-1 to TRBJ2-5; 7 bases map to TRBD1. This CDR3 is built from 16 residues. The ends lost 2 bases at V and 2 bases at J; junction bases unmatched: 8. The V gene's germline CDR1 is MGHRA and CDR2 YSYEKL.

V usage is TRBV18 and J usage is TRBJ2-1; perhaps TRBD2 as D (5 bases). Deletions cut 4 bases from V and 0 bases from J, with 10 bases between. This CDR3 contains 15 residues. Germline CDR1 is KGHSH and CDR2 is LQKENI. The CDR3 is CASSLGLGSYNEQFF. The CDR3, as DNA: TGTGCCAGCTCACTTGGACTGGGCTCCTACAATGAGCAGTTCTTC.

This clone was seen a single time. The chain carries TRBV12-3 or TRBV12-4 and TRBJ2-3; the D is unclear. Trimming pared 5 bases from V and 3 bases from J, leaving 9 bases between. The CDR3 consists of 13 residues. As DNA, the CDR3 is TGTGCCAGCAGTCGCGCCGGGACAGATACGCAGTATTTT. Amino acids: CASSRAGTDTQYF.

The chain combines TRBV7-9 with TRBJ2-1; the match to TRBD2 covers 11 bases. V dropped 5 bases and J dropped 1; count of bases not matched to a gene: 10. Germline V CDR1 and CDR2: SEHNR, FQNEAQ (reference sequence). This CDR3 has 18 amino acids. The CDR3 nucleotides are TGTGCCAGCAGCCACCTCCGGTTAGCGGGAGGGTCCTACAATGAGCAGTTCTTC. It specifies CASSHLRLAGGSYNEQFF.

This chain uses TRBV28 with TRBJ2-2; TRBD2 agrees at 13 bases. The CDR3 consists of 15 residues. CDR1 MDHEN and CDR2 SYDVKM come from the germline V gene. Trimming took 9 bases from V and 5 from J; bases not matched to a gene: 6. CDR3 bases: TGTGCCAGTAATGGGGGACTAGCGGGGACCGGGGAGCTGTTTTTT. Its protein product is CASNGGLAGTGELFF.

This clone occurred once. The chain has TRBV11-3 and TRBJ2-1, with TRBD1 identical over 8 bases. The CDR3 runs to 16 residues. Trimming at V came to 5 bases and at J to 2 bases, leaving 8 bases not matched to a gene. Looked up from germline, CDR1 is SGHNT and CDR2 is YENEEA. CDR3 amino acids: CASSLRQGRTYNEQFF. CDR3 DNA: TGTGCCAGCAGCCTAAGACAGGGGAGGACCTACAATGAGCAGTTCTTC.

The sample holds a few counts of this clone. The chain is built from TRBV7-2 and TRBJ2-5; D unresolved. The V gene lost 3 bases and the J gene lost 5 bases, with 10 bases spanning the gap. This CDR3 contains 13 residues. The V gene's germline CDR1 is SGHTA and CDR2 FQGNSA. The CDR3 sequence: CASSLVLGETQYF. The CDR3 DNA reads as TGTGCCAGCAGCTTGGTCCTCGGTGAGACCCAGTACTTC.

This clone showed up just once. As DNA, the CDR3 is TGTGCCACCAGAGGGGCGGGGGAGAGGACAGATACGCAGTATTTT. This codes for CATRGAGERTDTQYF. This chain joins TRBV10-3 and TRBJ2-3, with TRBD2 matching 7 bases. With V trimmed by 10 bases and J by 3 bases, 13 bases remained unmatched. The CDR3 loop spans 15 amino acids. Germline loops: CDR1 ENHRY, CDR2 SYGVKD.

This rearrangement joins TRBV20-1 to TRBJ1-2, with no clear D. Germline values: CDR1 DFQATT, CDR2 SNEGSKA (reference sequence). Trimming pared 3 bases from V and 10 bases from J, leaving 18 bases between. The CDR3 contains 13 residues. The CDR3 nucleotides read TGCAGTGCTAGTTTGTCAGGAGTGCGGGACTACACCTTC. Residues: CSASLSGVRDYTF.

This chain uses TRBV6-4 with TRBJ2-1; perhaps TRBD2 as D (6 bases). In germline, CDR1 is MRHNA, CDR2 SNTAGT. CDR3 size: 16 residues. The germline V and J ends were trimmed by 1 base and 5 bases, with 15 bases remaining between them. The CDR3: CASSDWGSGGDNEQFF. CDR3 sequence (DNA): TGTGCCAGCAGTGACTGGGGGTCAGGAGGGGACAATGAGCAGTTCTTC.

The chain combines TRBV9 with TRBJ2-2, with TRBD2 matching over 15 bases. In germline, CDR1 is SGDLS, CDR2 YYNGEE. The CDR3 length is 18 residues. The trim removed 4 bases at V and 4 bases at J, leaving 8 bases unmatched. Written as DNA, the CDR3 is TGTGCCAGCAGCCCGCTGGGACTAGCGGGAGGAGTCACCGGGGAGCTGTTTTTT. It encodes CASSPLGLAGGVTGELFF.